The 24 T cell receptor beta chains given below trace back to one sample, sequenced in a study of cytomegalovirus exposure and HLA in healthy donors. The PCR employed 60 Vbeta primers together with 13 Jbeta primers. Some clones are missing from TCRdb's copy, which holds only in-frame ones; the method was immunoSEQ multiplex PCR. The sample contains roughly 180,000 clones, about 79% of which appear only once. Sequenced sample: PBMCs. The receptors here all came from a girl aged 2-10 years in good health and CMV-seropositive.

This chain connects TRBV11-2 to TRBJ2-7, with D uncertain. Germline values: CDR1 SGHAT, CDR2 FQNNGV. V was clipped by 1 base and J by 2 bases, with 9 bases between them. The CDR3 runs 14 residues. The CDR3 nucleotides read TGTGCCAGCAGCTTAGTCCAGGCTGCCTACGAGCAGTACTTC. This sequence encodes CASSLVQAAYEQYF.

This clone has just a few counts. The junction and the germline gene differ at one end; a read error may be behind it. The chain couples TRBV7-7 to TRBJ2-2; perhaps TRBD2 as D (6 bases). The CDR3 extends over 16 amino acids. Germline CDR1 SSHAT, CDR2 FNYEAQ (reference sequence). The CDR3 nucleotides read TGTGCTAGCAGCTTAGCGGTATCCGACGGAGCCGGGGAGCTGTTTTTT. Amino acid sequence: CASSLAVSDGAGELFF.

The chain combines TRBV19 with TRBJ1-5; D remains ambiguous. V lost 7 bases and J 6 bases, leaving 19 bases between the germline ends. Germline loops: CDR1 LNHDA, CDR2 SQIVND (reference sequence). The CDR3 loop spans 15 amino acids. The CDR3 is CASTDSALLGQPQHF. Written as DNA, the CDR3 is TGTGCCAGTACAGACTCGGCCCTATTGGGTCAGCCCCAGCATTTT.

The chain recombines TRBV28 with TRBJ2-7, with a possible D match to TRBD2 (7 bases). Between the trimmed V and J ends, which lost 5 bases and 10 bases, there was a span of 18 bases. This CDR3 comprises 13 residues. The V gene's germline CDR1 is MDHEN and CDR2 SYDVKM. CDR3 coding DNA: TGTGCCAGCAGTCTCAAACGAGGGGGGGCCCAGTACTTC. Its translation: CASSLKRGGAQYF.

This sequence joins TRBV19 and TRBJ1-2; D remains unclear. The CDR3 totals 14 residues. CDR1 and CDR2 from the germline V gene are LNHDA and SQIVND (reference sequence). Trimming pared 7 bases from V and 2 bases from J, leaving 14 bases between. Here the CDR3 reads CASTSPGRNYGYTF. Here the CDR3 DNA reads TGTGCCAGTACCTCTCCGGGAAGAAACTATGGCTACACCTTC.

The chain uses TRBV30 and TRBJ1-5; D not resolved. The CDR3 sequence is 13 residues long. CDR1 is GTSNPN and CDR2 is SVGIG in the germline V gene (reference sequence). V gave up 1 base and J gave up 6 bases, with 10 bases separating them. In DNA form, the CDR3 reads TGTGCCTGGAGTGGGGGTGAGGGTCAGCCCCAGCATTTT. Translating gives CAWSGGEGQPQHF.

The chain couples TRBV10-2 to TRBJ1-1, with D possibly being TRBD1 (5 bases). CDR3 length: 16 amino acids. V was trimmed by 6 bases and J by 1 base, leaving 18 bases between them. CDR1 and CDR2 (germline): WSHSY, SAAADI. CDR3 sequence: CASRDILKIRNTEAFF. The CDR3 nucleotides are TGCGCCAGCAGGGACATCCTCAAAATTAGGAACACTGAAGCTTTCTTT.

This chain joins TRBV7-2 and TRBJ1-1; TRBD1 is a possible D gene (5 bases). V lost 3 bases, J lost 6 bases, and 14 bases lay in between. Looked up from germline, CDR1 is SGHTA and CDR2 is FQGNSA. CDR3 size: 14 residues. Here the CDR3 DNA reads TGTGCCAGCAGCTTTAATGGGGGGATTGCTGAAGCTTTCTTT. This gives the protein CASSFNGGIAEAFF.

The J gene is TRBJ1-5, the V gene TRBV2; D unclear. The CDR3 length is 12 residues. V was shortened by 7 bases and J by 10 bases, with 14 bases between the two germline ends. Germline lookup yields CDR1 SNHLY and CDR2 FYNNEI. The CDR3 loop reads CASTLEVVPQHF. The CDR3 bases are TGTGCCAGCACCTTAGAGGTAGTACCCCAGCATTTT.

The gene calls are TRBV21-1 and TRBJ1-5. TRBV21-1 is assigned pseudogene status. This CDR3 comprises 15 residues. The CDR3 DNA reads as TGTGCCAGCAGCAAAGGACTCCTTAGCAATCAGCCCCAGCATTTT. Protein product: CASSKGLLSNQPQHF.

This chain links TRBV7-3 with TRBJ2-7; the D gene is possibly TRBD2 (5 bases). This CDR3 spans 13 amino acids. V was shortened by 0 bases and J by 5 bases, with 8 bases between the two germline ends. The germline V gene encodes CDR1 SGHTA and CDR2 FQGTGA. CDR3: CASSLTGSDEQYF. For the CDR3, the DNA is TGTGCCAGCAGCTTAACAGGGAGCGACGAGCAGTACTTC.

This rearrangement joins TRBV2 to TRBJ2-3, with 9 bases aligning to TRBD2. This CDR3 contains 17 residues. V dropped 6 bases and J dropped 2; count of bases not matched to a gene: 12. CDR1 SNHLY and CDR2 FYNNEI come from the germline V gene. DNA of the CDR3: TGTGCCAGCAGGGAGGCTAGCGGGGACCAGAACACAGATACGCAGTATTTT. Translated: CASREASGDQNTDTQYF. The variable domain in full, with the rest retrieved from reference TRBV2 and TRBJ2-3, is EPEVTQTPSHQVTQMGQEVILRCVPISNHLYFYWYRQILGQKVEFLVSFYNNEISEKSEIFDDQFSVERPDGSNFTLKIRSTKLEDSAMYFCASREASGDQNTDTQYFGPGTRLTVL.

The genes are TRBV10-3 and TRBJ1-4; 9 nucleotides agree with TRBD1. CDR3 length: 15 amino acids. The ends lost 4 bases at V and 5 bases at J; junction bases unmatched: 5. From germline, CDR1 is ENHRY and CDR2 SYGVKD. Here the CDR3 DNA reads TGTGCCATCAGTGCGAGTGGGACAGGGAATGAAAAACTGTTTTTT. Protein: CAISASGTGNEKLFF.

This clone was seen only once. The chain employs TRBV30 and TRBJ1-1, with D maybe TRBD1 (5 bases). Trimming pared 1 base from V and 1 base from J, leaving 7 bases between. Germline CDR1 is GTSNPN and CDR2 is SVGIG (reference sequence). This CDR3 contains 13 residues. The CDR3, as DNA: TGTGCCTGGAGTGGACAGACGAACACTGAAGCTTTCTTT. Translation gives CAWSGQTNTEAFF.

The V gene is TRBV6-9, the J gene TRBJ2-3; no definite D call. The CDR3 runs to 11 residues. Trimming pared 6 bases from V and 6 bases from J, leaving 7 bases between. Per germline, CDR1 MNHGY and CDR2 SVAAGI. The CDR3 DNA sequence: TGTGCCAGCAGGGCGCGGGATACGCAGTATTTT. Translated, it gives CASRARDTQYF.

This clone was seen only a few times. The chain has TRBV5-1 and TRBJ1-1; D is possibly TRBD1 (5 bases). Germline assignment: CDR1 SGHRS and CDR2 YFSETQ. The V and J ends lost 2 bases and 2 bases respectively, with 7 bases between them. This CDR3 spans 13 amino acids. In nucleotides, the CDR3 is TGCGCCAGCAGCTTTGACAGTAACACTGAAGCTTTCTTT. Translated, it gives CASSFDSNTEAFF.

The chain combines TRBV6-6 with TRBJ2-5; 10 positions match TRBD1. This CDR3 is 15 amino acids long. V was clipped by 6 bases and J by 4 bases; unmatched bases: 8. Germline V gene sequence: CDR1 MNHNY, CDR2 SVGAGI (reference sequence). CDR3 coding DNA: TGTGCCAGCAGCGGGTCGGGGACAGGGGTAGAGACCCAGTACTTC. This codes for CASSGSGTGVETQYF.

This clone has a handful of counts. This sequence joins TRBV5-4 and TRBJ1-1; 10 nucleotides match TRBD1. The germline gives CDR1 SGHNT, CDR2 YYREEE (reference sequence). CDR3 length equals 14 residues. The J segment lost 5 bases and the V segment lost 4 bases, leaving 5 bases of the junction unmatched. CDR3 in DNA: TGTGCCAGCAGCGGGGACAGGGGAGGAACTGAAGCTTTCTTT. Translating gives CASSGDRGGTEAFF.

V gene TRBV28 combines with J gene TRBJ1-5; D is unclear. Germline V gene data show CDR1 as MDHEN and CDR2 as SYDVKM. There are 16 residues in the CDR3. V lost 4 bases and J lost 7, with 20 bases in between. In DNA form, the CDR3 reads TGTGCCAGCAGTTCAACGACGGGTAGGAATAGGCAGCCCCAGCATTTT. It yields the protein CASSSTTGRNRQPQHF.

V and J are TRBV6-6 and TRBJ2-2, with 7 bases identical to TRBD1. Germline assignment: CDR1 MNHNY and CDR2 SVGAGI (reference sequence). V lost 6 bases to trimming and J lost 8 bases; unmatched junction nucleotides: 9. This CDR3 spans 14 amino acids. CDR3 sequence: CASSTKQGWGELFF. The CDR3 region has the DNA TGTGCCAGCAGCACTAAACAGGGGTGGGGGGAGCTGTTTTTT.

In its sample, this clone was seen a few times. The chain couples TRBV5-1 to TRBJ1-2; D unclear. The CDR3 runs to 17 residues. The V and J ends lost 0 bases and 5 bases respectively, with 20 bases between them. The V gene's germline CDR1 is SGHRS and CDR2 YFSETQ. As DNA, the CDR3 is TGCGCCAGCAGCTTGGGCTGGAACACCATAAGCGCTTATGGCTACACCTTC. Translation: CASSLGWNTISAYGYTF.

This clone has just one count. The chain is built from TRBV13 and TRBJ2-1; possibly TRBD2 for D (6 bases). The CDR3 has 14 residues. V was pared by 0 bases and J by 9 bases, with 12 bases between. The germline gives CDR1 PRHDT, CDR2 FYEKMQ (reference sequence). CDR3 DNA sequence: TGTGCCAGCAGCTTAGGGCCTAGCGTTTCTGAGCAGTTCTTC. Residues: CASSLGPSVSEQFF.

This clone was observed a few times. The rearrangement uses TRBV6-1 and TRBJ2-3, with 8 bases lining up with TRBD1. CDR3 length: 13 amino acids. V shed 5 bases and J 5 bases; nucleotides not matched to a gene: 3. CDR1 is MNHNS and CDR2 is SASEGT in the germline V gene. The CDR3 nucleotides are TGTGCCAGCAGTACCGACAGGGGAGATACGCAGTATTTT. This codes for CASSTDRGDTQYF.

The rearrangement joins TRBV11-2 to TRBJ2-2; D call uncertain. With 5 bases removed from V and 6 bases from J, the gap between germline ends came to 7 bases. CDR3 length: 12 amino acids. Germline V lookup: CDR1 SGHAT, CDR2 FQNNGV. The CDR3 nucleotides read TGTGCCAGCAGCCCGGTCCCCGGGGAGCTGTTTTTT. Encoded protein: CASSPVPGELFF.